Sequencing of this TCR beta chain was carried out in a study of blood T cell repertoires in COVID-19. Assay used: immunoSEQ multiplex PCR; TCRdb lists only in-frame clones, some missing. The data show roughly 180,000 clones, about four fifths seen once. Germline CDR1 and CDR2: SGHRS and YFSETQ. V was pared by 4 bases and J by 6 bases, with 16 bases between. This CDR3 has 15 amino acids. Enrolment of Seattle patients took place during active infection, and they were followed longitudinally. The chain carries TRBV5-1 and TRBJ2-2; possibly TRBD1 for D (6 bases). Sequencing input: peripheral blood. The receptor comes from a woman in her 40s with COVID-19, enrolled during active disease. The CDR3 region is CASSPPGTGPGELFF. The CDR3 DNA reads TGCGCCAGCAGCCCGCCAGGAACAGGGCCCGGGGAGCTGTTTTTT.